These 6 T cell receptor beta chains originate from one sample sequenced in a study of blood T cell repertoires in COVID-19. Libraries were prepared by immunoSEQ multiplex PCR; TCRdb keeps only in-frame clonotypes and omits some of them. The table shows 300,000 to 400,000 clones, with 88% occurring only once. Sequencing used PBMCs or T cells enriched from blood (not recorded which). These receptors were taken from a woman aged 30 to 39 with acute COVID-19.

The rearrangement uses TRBV28 and TRBJ1-5; no firm D call. V dropped 5 bases and J dropped 4 bases, with 9 bases sitting between them. Germline CDR1 MDHEN, CDR2 SYDVKM. The CDR3 totals 13 residues. The CDR3: CASSVSFNQPQHF. The CDR3, as DNA: TGTGCCAGCAGTGTATCATTTAATCAGCCCCAGCATTTT.

The rearrangement links TRBV7-3 to TRBJ2-2; maybe TRBD2 (6 bases). V lost 1 base and J lost 0, with 9 bases in between. Per the germline V gene, CDR1 is SGHTA and CDR2 is FQGTGA. The CDR3 runs 16 residues. CDR3 loop: CASSLIGGSNTGELFF. CDR3 in DNA: TGTGCCAGCAGCTTAATCGGGGGTTCGAACACCGGGGAGCTGTTTTTT. The variable domain in full, completed from reference TRBV7-3 and TRBJ2-2, reads GAGVSQTPSNKVTEKGKYVELRCDPISGHTALYWYRQSLGQGPEFLIYFQGTGAADDSGLPNDRFFAVRPEGSVSTLKIQRTERGDSAVYLCASSLIGGSNTGELFFGEGSRLTVL.

CDR3 DNA: TGTGCCAGCAGTTTGGGTCTAGCGGTAAGCACAGATACGCAGTATTTT. Amino acid sequence: CASSLGLAVSTDTQYF. The rearrangement links TRBV27 to TRBJ2-3; 7 nucleotides agree with TRBD2. The V segment lost 3 bases and the J segment 0 bases; nucleotides outside the gene matches: 6. Germline loops: CDR1 MNHEY, CDR2 SMNVEV (reference sequence). The CDR3 runs to 16 residues.

This sequence joins TRBV3-1 (or the pseudogene TRBV3-2) and TRBJ2-7, with TRBD2 matching over 9 bases. This CDR3 is built from 15 residues. CDR1 and CDR2 from the germline V gene are LGHDT and YNNKEL (reference sequence). Unmatched junction bases numbered 3, after V lost 1 base and J lost 2 bases. This CDR3 is CASSQGLAATYEQYF. In nucleotides, the CDR3 is TGTGCCAGCAGCCAAGGACTAGCGGCAACCTACGAGCAGTACTTC.

The rearrangement uses TRBV19 and TRBJ1-5, with 12 bases that match TRBD1. CDR1 and CDR2 from the germline V gene are LNHDA and SQIVND (reference sequence). The V segment lost 3 bases and the J segment 7 bases; nucleotides outside the gene matches: 7. The CDR3 is made up of 16 amino acids. CDR3 DNA sequence: TGTGCCAGTAGTATCAAGGGACAGGGGGCTAGGCAGCCCCAGCATTTT. Translation: CASSIKGQGARQPQHF.

The chain recombines TRBV4-1 with TRBJ2-2; 9 positions agree with TRBD1. V trimming: 4 bases; J trimming: 7 bases; junction bases outside the gene matches: 13. This CDR3 region has 17 residues. From germline, CDR1 is MGHRA and CDR2 YSYEKL. The DNA of the CDR3 is TGCGCCAGCAGCCGCCAAGTCCCAGGACAGGGGCTCGGGGAGCTGTTTTTT. Its protein is CASSRQVPGQGLGELFF.